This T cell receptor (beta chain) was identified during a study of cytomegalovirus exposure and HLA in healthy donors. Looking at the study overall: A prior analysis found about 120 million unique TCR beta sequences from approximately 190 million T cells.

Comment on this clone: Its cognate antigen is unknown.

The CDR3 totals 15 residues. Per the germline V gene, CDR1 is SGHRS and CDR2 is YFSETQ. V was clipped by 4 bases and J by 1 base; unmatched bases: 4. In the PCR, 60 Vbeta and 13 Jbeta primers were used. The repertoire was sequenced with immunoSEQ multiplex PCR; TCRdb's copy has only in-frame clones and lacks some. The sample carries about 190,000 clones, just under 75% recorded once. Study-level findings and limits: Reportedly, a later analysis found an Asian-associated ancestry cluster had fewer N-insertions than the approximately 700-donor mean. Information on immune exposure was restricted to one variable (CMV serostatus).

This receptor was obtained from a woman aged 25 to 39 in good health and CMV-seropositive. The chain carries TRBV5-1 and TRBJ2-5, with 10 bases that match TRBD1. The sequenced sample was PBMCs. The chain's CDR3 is CASSPGTGVQETQYF. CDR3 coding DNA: TGCGCCAGCAGCCCCGGGACAGGGGTCCAAGAGACCCAGTACTTC. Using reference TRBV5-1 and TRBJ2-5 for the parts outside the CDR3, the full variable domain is KAGVTQTPRYLIKTRGQQVTLSCSPISGHRSVSWYQQTPGQGLQFLFEYFSETQRNKGNFPGRFSGRQFSNSRSEMNVSTLELGDSALYLCASSPGTGVQETQYFGPGTRLLVL.